This T cell receptor (beta chain) derives from a study of shared clonotypes between healthy human individuals. About the research overall: The plates for each donor numbered three CD4 naive, three CD4 memory, two CD8 naive and one CD8 memory. Study findings and constraints: Sequencing of the sorted subsets was shown by rarefaction to be incomplete despite large depth.

Subsets obtained from CD4+ cells comprised CD45RA+ naive and CD45RA-negative memory cells. V shed 5 bases and J 0 bases; nucleotides not matched to a gene: 9. Germline CDR1 is MDHEN and CDR2 is SYDVKM. This CDR3 region has 16 residues. As regards this clone: Antigen unknown.

Evenly divided among several immunoSEQ plates was the genomic DNA of each subset. Sequencing used immunoSEQ multiplex PCR; TCRdb keeps in-frame clones, though not all of them. Among about 960,000 clones listed, around three quarters were seen once. The source of this sequence is a man between 18 and 29 years old in good health. The sequenced sample was memory CD4+ T cells sorted from blood. As for subset: CD45RA-negative fraction. The chain recombines TRBV28 with TRBJ1-1; TRBD1 matches at 7 bases. CDR3 sequence reads: CASSPIWTGVNTEAFF. The CDR3 DNA is TGTGCCAGCAGTCCGATTTGGACAGGAGTGAACACTGAAGCTTTCTTT.